The present entry profiles one T cell receptor (beta chain) with its context. Authors' data handling: Quantification of nucleated cells was approximated via reference gene primer amplification. The repertoire was sequenced with immunoSEQ multiplex PCR; TCRdb's copy has only in-frame clones and lacks some. V and J calls and clone size are those listed in that table; D and trimming were worked out from the DNA. The top ten clones hold 7.5% to 10% of a sample with around 200,000 clones, 70% to 85% of them seen once. These data originate in a study of blood T cell repertoires in COVID-19. Study context: Acute-phase and convalescent COVID-19 samples originated in the United States, Italy and Spain. PBMCs, B-cell-depleted T cells, or T cells provided the cDNA or gDNA that made up the material.

Trimming took off 4 bases at V and 5 bases at J, with 12 bases between the two ends. Germline V gene data show CDR1 as LNHDA and CDR2 as SQIVND (reference sequence). There are 13 residues in the CDR3. The chain couples TRBV19 to TRBJ2-7; a possible D gene is TRBD2 (6 bases). This sequence was found in a woman of 80 years or more with acute or convalescent COVID-19. Source material: peripheral blood. This CDR3 reads CASSSRGGDEQYF. CDR3 nucleotide sequence: TGTGCCAGTAGTAGCCGAGGAGGGGACGAGCAGTACTTC.